This is a list of T cell receptor beta chains from one sample in a study of CXCR3-negative and CXCR3-positive naive CD8 T cells. TCRdb reanalyzed the 5' RACE reads and collapses them to one entry per CDR3 protein, without DNA. The sample is made up of around 60,000 distinct CDR3 sequences, and the top ten hold 0.5% to 0.55% of it. Sequenced material: naive CXCR3+ CD8+ T cells from blood. The source of these receptors is a human donor in good health. Some clones in this sample may be carry-over from other donors' samples. Each CDR3 is given with its conserved first and last residue.

j_call v_call cdr3_aa
TRBJ1-5 TRBV7-9 CASRDTGVGQPQHF
TRBJ2-3 TRBV7-8 CASARAAWADTQYF
TRBJ2-7 TRBV5-1 CTSSLGAAYEQYF
TRBJ1-6 TRBV28 CASSPGAGQMSSYNSPLHF
TRBJ2-3 TRBV11-2 CASSVSVSSTDTQYF
TRBJ2-5 TRBV29-1 CSVEEGGLAHQETQYF
TRBJ2-3 TRBV6-5 CASSYQRGALTDTQYF
TRBJ2-7 TRBV7-9 CASSLMRASPYEQYF
TRBJ2-7 TRBV6-5 CASSYSSWGDEQYF
TRBJ2-7 TRBV4-3 CASSQDSGSLSSYEQYF
TRBJ1-3 TRBV15 CATSRTRASGNTIYF
TRBJ2-7 TRBV20-1 CSARDGNRELYEQYF
TRBJ2-6 TRBV19 CVSSLMGANVLTF
TRBJ2-1 TRBV29-1 CSVLGELYNEQFF
TRBJ1-2 TRBV27 CASSSHSSGRPNYGYTF
TRBJ2-1 TRBV5-6 CASSLRGGRPYNEQFF
TRBJ1-1 TRBV10-3 CAISESFQAGNTEAFF
TRBJ2-3 TRBV18 CASSPVFDTQYF
TRBJ1-1 TRBV4-3 CASSQDGLGTEALF
TRBJ2-7 TRBV19 CASSPASWGNEQYF
TRBJ2-7 TRBV7-9 CASSYMDRDPYEQYF
TRBJ2-1 TRBV4-3 CASSQALGEQDNEQFF